This T cell receptor (beta chain) was obtained from a study of cytomegalovirus exposure and HLA in healthy donors. The PCR made use of 60 Vbeta and 13 Jbeta primers. Only in-frame clones appear in the TCRdb table, and some are missing; sequencing was by immunoSEQ multiplex PCR. The sample lists about 230,000 clones, 70% to 90% occurring once. A note on this clone: Its antigen remains unidentified.

Whole-study results and caveats: Of the V segments, some could not be distinguished, including TRBV6-2 and TRBV6-3, and were excluded.

The CDR3 totals 16 residues. The germline CDR1 and CDR2 sequences are SGHNT and YYREEE (reference sequence). Trimming took 2 bases from V and 4 from J; bases not matched to a gene: 5. The rearrangement joins TRBV5-4 to TRBJ2-3, with 12 bases aligning to TRBD2. Source material: PBMCs. The TCR was taken from a girl between 2 and 10 years old in good health and CMV-seronegative. CDR3 nucleotide sequence: TGTGCCAGCAGCTTAGGACTAGCGGGGAGGGCAGATACGCAGTATTTT. It translates to CASSLGLAGRADTQYF.